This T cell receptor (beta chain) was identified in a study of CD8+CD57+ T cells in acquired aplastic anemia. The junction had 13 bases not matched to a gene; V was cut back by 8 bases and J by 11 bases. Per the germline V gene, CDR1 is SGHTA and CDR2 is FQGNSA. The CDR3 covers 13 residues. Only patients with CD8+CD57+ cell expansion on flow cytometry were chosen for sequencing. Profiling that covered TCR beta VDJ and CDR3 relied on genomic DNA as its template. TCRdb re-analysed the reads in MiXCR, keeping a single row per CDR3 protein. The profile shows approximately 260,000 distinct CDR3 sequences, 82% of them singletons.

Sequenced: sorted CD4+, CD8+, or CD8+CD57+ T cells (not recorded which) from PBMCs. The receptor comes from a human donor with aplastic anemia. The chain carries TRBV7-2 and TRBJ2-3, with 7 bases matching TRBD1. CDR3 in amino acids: CASGEGGTGRQYF. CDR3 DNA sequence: TGTGCCAGCGGCGAAGGGGGCACAGGTAGGCAGTATTTT.